This T cell receptor (beta chain) was documented in a study of tumor-infiltrating lymphocytes in primary liver carcinoma. Study results and limitations: Tumor specimens were characterized by a significantly higher top-250-clone fraction than blood (p = 0.039).

Starting from approximately 500 ng of total RNA, TCR beta cDNA was produced with a primer in the constant region. Modified slightly, ARM-PCR produced TCR beta libraries over three nested multiplex PCR rounds. TRBV1-TRBV30 forward primers paired with a C-beta reverse primer drove the first two PCR rounds, about 9 cycles each. TCRdb reprocessed the multiplex PCR reads via MiXCR and lists one record per CDR3 protein. The data show some 110,000 distinct CDR3 sequences, around 64% seen once. Extraction of RNA together with DNA used about 18-30 mg of unsorted bulk tissue. Surgeons resected the patients' primary liver carcinomas. None of the patients had received treatment, and all had chronic HBV infection. Comments on this clonotype: Its antigen is still unknown.

From germline, CDR1 is MNHEY and CDR2 SMNVEV (reference sequence). This CDR3 has 12 amino acids. The ends were cut back, 9 bases at V and 5 bases at J, with 11 bases in the middle. Sequencing input: liver tumor tissue from sampling region 3. Subset indicated: tumor region T3, left-lateral pole. This TCR came from a woman aged 60-70 years with primary liver carcinoma and hepatitis B virus infection. V and J are TRBV27 and TRBJ2-1, with D maybe TRBD1 (6 bases). As DNA, the CDR3 is TGTGCCAGTACAAGGGGGAACAATGAGCAGTTCTTC. Amino acids: CASTRGNNEQFF.